This T cell receptor beta chain was documented in a study of vaccination effects on CD4 cells after COVID-19. Study-level information: The median interval between the second dose and post-vaccine sampling was 72 days. Study outcomes and limitations: Late post-vaccination samples showed marked contraction of infection- and vaccine-induced clones.

Sequencing used immunoSEQ multiplex PCR; TCRdb keeps in-frame clones, though not all of them. The sample lists just under 75,000 clones, about 73% occurring once. At the end of 10 days of culture, CD4+ T cells were isolated. All participants had two doses of either the BNT162b2 or mRNA-1273 vaccine. Days 3 and 7 were when half the medium was replaced with IL-2 medium. Comment on this clone: Its antigen is unidentified.

Germline-derived CDR1 and CDR2 are SGHRS and YFSETQ. V was clipped by 6 bases and J by 4 bases, with 22 bases between them. The CDR3 runs 17 residues. The chain links TRBV5-1 to TRBJ2-2; D unresolved. This TCR derives from a human donor who received a COVID-19 vaccine. This specimen was CD4+ T cells from PBMCs cultured without peptide, taken after COVID-19 vaccination. The CDR3 loop is CASNPGAGLVGTGELFF. The CDR3 DNA reads as TGCGCCAGCAACCCTGGAGCAGGTTTGGTCGGCACCGGGGAGCTGTTTTTT.